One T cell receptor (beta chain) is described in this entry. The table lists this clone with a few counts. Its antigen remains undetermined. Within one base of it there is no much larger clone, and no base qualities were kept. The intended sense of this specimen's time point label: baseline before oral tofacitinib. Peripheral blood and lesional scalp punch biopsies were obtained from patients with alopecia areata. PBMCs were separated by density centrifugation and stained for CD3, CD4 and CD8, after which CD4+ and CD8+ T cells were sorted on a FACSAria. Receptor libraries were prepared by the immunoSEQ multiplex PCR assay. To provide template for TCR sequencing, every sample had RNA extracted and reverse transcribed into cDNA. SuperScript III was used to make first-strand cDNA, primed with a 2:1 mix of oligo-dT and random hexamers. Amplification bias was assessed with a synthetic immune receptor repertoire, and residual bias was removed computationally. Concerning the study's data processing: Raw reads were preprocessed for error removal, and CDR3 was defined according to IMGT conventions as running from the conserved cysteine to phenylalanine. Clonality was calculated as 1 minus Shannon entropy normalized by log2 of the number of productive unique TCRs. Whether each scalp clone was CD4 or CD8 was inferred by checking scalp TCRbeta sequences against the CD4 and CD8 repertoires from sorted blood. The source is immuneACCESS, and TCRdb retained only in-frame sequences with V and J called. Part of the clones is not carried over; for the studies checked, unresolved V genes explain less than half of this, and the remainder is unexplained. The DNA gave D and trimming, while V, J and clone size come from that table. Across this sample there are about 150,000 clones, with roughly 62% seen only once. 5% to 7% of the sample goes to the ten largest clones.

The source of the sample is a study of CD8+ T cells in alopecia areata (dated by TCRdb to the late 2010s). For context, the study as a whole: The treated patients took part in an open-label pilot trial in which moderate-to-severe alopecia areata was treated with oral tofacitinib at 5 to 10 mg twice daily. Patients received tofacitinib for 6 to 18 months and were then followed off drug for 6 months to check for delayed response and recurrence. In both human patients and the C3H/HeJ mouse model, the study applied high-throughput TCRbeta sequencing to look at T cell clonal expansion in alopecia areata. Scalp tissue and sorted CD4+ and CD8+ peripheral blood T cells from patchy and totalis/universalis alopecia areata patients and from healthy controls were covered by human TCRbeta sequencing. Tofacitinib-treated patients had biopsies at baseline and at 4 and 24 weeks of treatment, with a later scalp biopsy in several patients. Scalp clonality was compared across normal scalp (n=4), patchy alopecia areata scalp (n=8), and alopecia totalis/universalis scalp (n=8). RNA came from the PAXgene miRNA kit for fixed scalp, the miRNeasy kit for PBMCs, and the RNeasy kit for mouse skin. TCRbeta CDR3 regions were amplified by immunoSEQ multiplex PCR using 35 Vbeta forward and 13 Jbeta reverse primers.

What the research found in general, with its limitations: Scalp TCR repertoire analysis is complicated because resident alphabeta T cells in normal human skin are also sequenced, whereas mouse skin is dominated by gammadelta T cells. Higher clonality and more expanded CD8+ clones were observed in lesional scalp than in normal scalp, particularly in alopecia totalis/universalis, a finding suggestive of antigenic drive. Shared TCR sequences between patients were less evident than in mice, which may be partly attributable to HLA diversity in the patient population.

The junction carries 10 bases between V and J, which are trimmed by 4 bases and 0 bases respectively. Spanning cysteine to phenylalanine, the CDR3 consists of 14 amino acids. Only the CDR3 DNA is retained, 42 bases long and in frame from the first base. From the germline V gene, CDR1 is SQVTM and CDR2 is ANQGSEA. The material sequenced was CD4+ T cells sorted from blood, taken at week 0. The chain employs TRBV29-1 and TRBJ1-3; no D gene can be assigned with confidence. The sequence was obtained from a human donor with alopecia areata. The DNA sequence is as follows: TGCAGCGTTGTTTTAGGGCACTCTGGAAACACCATATATTTT. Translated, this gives CSVVLGHSGNTIYF.